Each of the 20 T cell receptor beta chains below was sequenced from the same sample in a study of technical replicates of blood from several donors. This table comes from immunoSEQ multiplex PCR, and its TCRdb copy is limited to in-frame clones, with some not included. The sample records tens of thousands of clones, over 85% being singletons. The sequencing input was PBMCs. The receptors shown here come from a human donor in good health. Some clones in this sample may be carry-over from other donors' samples.

The chain links TRBV4-2 to TRBJ2-2; 7 bases fit TRBD2. V lost 6 bases, J lost 2 bases, and 9 bases stayed unmatched. The germline gives CDR1 LGHNA, CDR2 YNFKEQ. The length of the CDR3 is 16 residues. CDR3 in DNA: TGTGCCAGCAGGGGAGAGGGCGGGAGCAACACCGGGGAGCTGTTTTTT. It yields the protein CASRGEGGSNTGELFF.

This chain uses TRBV5-1 with TRBJ1-1, with D possibly matching TRBD1 (6 bases). Germline V gene lookup returns CDR1 SGHRS and CDR2 YFSETQ. V was trimmed by 0 bases and J by 7 bases, leaving 7 bases between them. This CDR3 region has 12 residues. DNA of the CDR3: TGCGCCAGCAGCTTGGGGACAGATGAAGCTTTCTTT. It translates to CASSLGTDEAFF. Complete variable domain (other parts from reference TRBV5-1 and TRBJ1-1): KAGVTQTPRYLIKTRGQQVTLSCSPISGHRSVSWYQQTPGQGLQFLFEYFSETQRNKGNFPGRFSGRQFSNSRSEMNVSTLELGDSALYLCASSLGTDEAFFGQGTRLTVV.

The chain carries TRBV5-1 and TRBJ1-2; TRBD1 agrees at 8 bases. The CDR3 loop spans 13 amino acids. CDR1 and CDR2 (germline): SGHRS, YFSETQ. Germline trimming cut 0 bases from V and 8 bases from J; bases unmatched to any gene: 3. The CDR3 region is CASSLGDRGGYTF. CDR3 sequence (DNA): TGCGCCAGCAGCTTGGGTGACAGGGGCGGCTACACCTTC. Combining the CDR3 with reference TRBV5-1 and TRBJ1-2 gives the whole variable domain KAGVTQTPRYLIKTRGQQVTLSCSPISGHRSVSWYQQTPGQGLQFLFEYFSETQRNKGNFPGRFSGRQFSNSRSEMNVSTLELGDSALYLCASSLGDRGGYTFGSGTRLTVV.

The DNA of the CDR3 is TGTGCCAGCTCACAGAACCTGGAGTCTAGCTCCTACGAGCAGTACTTC. Translating gives CASSQNLESSSYEQYF. J is TRBJ2-7 and V is TRBV18, with D hard to call. CDR1 and CDR2 from the germline V gene are KGHSH and LQKENI. Trimming pared 4 bases from V and 0 bases from J, leaving 16 bases between. The CDR3 is 16 amino acids.

The chain has TRBV10-3 and TRBJ2-7; 8 bases line up with TRBD2. J lost 3 bases, V lost 8 bases, and 9 bases had no gene match. Germline assignment: CDR1 ENHRY and CDR2 SYGVKD. CDR3 length: 14 amino acids. CDR3: CAIGVAGPNYEQYF. As DNA, the CDR3 is TGTGCCATCGGGGTAGCGGGACCAAACTACGAGCAGTACTTC.

The chain has TRBV23-1 and TRBJ2-5; weak D call: TRBD2 (7 bases). TRBV23-1 counts as an open reading frame of uncertain function. V lost 10 bases and J 4 bases, leaving 16 bases between the germline ends. CDR3 length equals 13 residues. For the CDR3, the DNA is TGCGCCACATGTGGGGAGGGGGGAGAGACCCAGTACTTC. This sequence encodes CATCGEGGETQYF.

The rearrangement uses TRBV7-6 and TRBJ2-3, with 9 bases identical to TRBD2. The germline V gene encodes CDR1 SGHVS and CDR2 FNYEAQ. The CDR3 extends over 16 amino acids. V lost 1 base and J lost 3; bases outside the gene matches: 5. CDR3 protein: CASSLGSRGGTDTQYF. The CDR3 nucleotides read TGTGCCAGCAGCTTAGGATCGCGGGGGGGGACAGATACGCAGTATTTT.

The chain has TRBV6-5 and TRBJ1-1; D unresolved. V dropped 0 bases and J dropped 1 base, with 12 bases sitting between them. The CDR3 spans 16 residues. From germline, CDR1 is MNHEY and CDR2 SVGAGI. In DNA form, the CDR3 reads TGTGCCAGCAGTTACTCGATGGGGAGACAGAACACTGAAGCTTTCTTT. It codes for CASSYSMGRQNTEAFF.

The chain has TRBV29-1 and TRBJ1-4; the match to TRBD1 covers 8 bases. Looked up from germline, CDR1 is SQVTM and CDR2 is ANQGSEA. There are 14 residues in the CDR3. J lost 7 bases, V lost 6 bases, and 10 bases had no gene match. In nucleotides, the CDR3 is TGCAGCGTATTAAAAGACAGGGGAAGTGAAAAACTGTTTTTT. This gives the protein CSVLKDRGSEKLFF.

This rearrangement joins TRBV10-3 to TRBJ1-3; tentatively, D is TRBD1 (5 bases). CDR1 is ENHRY and CDR2 is SYGVKD in the germline V gene. V lost 10 bases to trimming and J lost 8 bases, with 12 bases between them. The CDR3 length is 11 residues. CDR3 nucleotide sequence: TGTGCCACACACGCGGGGGACACCATATATTTT. Residues: CATHAGDTIYF.

This chain connects TRBV6-1 to TRBJ1-1; D remains unclear. V was cut by 8 bases and J by 11 bases, with 15 bases left in between. Per germline, CDR1 MNHNS and CDR2 SASEGT. The CDR3 totals 11 residues. CDR3 loop: CASLLTTNAFF. CDR3 DNA: TGTGCCAGCCTCCTTACAACGAACGCTTTCTTT.

This clone appeared once. CDR3 in DNA: TGCGCCAGCAGCGAGATATCTGGGGCCAACGTCCTGACTTTC. It encodes CASSEISGANVLTF. This rearrangement joins TRBV5-1 to TRBJ2-6; D is unresolved. Trimming cost V 4 bases and J 1 base, with 6 bases left between them. The CDR3 contains 14 residues. Germline loops: CDR1 SGHRS, CDR2 YFSETQ.

The DNA for the CDR3 is TGTGCTAGTGGTTTGGGGAGGCTCTATGGCTACACCTTC. It translates to CASGLGRLYGYTF. The chain employs TRBV12-5 and TRBJ1-2; D is unclear. The CDR3 spans 13 residues. V lost 1 base, J lost 4 bases, and 7 bases lay in between. Germline V CDR1 and CDR2: LGHNT, FRNRAP.

This chain uses TRBV4-2 with TRBJ1-5; no reliable D call. There are 15 residues in the CDR3. Germline CDR1 reads LGHNA; CDR2 reads YNFKEQ. Trimming removed 0 bases at V and 4 bases at J, with 10 bases between. CDR3 nucleotides: TGTGCCAGCAGCCAAGAGCGAACGCCTAATCAGCCCCAGCATTTT. This encodes CASSQERTPNQPQHF.

The chain couples TRBV7-3 to TRBJ1-2; 7 bases map to TRBD1. CDR3 length: 14 amino acids. Germline values: CDR1 SGHTA, CDR2 FQGTGA. Trimming removed 1 base from V and 5 bases from J; junction bases left unmatched: 4. CDR3 loop: CASSLNPGQYGYTF. In DNA form, the CDR3 reads TGTGCCAGCAGCTTAAATCCGGGACAGTATGGCTACACCTTC.

The genes are TRBV4-3 and TRBJ2-7; TRBD2 is a possible D gene (5 bases). V lost 0 bases to trimming and J lost 7 bases, with 16 bases between them. The CDR3 has 15 residues. Germline CDR1 and CDR2: LGHNA and YSLEER. The CDR3 sequence is CASSQDSAGGLEQYF. CDR3 DNA sequence: TGCGCCAGCAGCCAAGATTCAGCCGGAGGCCTGGAGCAGTACTTC.

The chain is built from TRBV29-1 and TRBJ2-3; 7 nucleotides align to TRBD1. Germline assignment: CDR1 SQVTM and CDR2 ANQGSEA. The CDR3 totals 12 residues. The ends lost 5 bases at V and 6 bases at J; junction bases unmatched: 5. CDR3 nucleotide sequence: TGCAGCGTTAGACAGGGTCCCGATACGCAGTATTTT. The encoded protein is CSVRQGPDTQYF.

This CDR3 reads CATSRDRGGGRGKTQYF. The CDR3, as DNA: TGTGCCACCAGCAGAGATAGGGGCGGGGGCCGGGGGAAGACCCAGTACTTC. This sequence joins TRBV15 and TRBJ2-5, with D possibly matching TRBD2 (7 bases). The ends were cut back, 0 bases at V and 6 bases at J, with 20 bases in the middle. CDR1 and CDR2 from the germline V gene are LNHNV and YYDKDF (reference sequence). The CDR3 runs 17 residues.

V gene TRBV10-3 combines with J gene TRBJ2-5; possibly TRBD2 for D (6 bases). The germline V and J ends were trimmed by 4 bases and 5 bases, with 14 bases remaining between them. The germline gives CDR1 ENHRY, CDR2 SYGVKD. CDR3 length: 14 residues. In DNA, the CDR3 is TGTGCCATCAGTGGAACTGCTAGCGTGGAGACCCAGTACTTC. It specifies CAISGTASVETQYF.

The chain couples TRBV19 to TRBJ1-4, with a possible D match to TRBD1 (6 bases). In germline, CDR1 is LNHDA, CDR2 SQIVND (reference sequence). The CDR3 spans 15 residues. With 7 bases removed from V and 4 bases from J, the gap between germline ends came to 16 bases. The chain's CDR3 is CASKGWGTYNEKLFF. CDR3 coding DNA: TGTGCCAGTAAGGGTTGGGGGACATATAATGAAAAACTGTTTTTT.